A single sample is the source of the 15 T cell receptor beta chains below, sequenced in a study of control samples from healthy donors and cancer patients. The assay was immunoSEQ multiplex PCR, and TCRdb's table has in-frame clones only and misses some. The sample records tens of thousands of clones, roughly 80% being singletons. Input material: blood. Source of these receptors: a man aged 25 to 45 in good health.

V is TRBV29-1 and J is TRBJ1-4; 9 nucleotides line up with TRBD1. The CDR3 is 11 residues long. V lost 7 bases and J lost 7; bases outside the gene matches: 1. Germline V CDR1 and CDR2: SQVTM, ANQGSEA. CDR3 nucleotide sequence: TGCAGCGCGGACAGGGGTGAAAAACTGTTTTTT. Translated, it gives CSADRGEKLFF.

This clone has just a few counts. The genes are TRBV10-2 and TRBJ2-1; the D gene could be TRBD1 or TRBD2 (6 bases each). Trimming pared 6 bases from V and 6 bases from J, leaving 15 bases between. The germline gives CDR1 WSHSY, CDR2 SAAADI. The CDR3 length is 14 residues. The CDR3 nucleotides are TGCGCCAGCAGATTGGGGGGCATAGTCAATGAGCAGTTCTTC. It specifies CASRLGGIVNEQFF.

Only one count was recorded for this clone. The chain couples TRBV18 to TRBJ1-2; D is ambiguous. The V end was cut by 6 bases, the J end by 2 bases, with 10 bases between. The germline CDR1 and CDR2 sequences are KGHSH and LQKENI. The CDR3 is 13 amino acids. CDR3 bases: TGTGCCAGCTCGATAGGAGGGAACTATGGCTACACCTTC. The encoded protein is CASSIGGNYGYTF.

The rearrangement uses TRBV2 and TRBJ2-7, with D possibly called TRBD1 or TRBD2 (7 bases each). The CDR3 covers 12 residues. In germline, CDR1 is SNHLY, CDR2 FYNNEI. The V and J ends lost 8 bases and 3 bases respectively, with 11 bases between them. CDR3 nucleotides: TGTGCCAGCGGGGGGGACAGCTACGAGCAGTACTTC. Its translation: CASGGDSYEQYF.

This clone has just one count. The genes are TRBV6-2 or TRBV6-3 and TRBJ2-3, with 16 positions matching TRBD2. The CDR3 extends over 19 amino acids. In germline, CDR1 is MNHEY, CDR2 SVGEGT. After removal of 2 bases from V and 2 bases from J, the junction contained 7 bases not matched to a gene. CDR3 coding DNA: TGTGCCAGCAGTTACCCCGGGACTAGCGGGGGGGAACTCACAGATACGCAGTATTTT. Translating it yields CASSYPGTSGGELTDTQYF.

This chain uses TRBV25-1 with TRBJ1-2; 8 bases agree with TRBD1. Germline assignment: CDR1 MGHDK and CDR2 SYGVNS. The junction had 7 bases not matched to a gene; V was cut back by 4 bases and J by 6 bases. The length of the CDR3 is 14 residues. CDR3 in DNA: TGTGCCAGCAGTGTAAGCGAGACAGGGGATGGCTACACCTTC. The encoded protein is CASSVSETGDGYTF.

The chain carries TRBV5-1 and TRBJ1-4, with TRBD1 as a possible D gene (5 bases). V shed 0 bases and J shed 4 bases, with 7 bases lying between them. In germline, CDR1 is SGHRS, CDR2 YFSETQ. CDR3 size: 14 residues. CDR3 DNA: TGCGCCAGCAGCTTGGCTGGACATAATGAAAAACTGTTTTTT. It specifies CASSLAGHNEKLFF.

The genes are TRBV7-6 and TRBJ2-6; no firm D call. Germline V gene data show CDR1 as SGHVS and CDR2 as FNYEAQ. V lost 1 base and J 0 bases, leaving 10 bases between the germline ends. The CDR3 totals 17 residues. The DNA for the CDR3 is TGTGCCAGCAGCTTAGGTTCGAGGCTCTCTGGGGCCAACGTCCTGACTTTC. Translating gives CASSLGSRLSGANVLTF. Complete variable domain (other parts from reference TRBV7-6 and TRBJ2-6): GAGVSQSPRYKVTKRGQDVALRCDPISGHVSLYWYRQALGQGPEFLTYFNYEAQQDKSGLPNDRFSAERPEGSISTLTIQRTEQRDSAMYRCASSLGSRLSGANVLTFGAGSRLTVL.

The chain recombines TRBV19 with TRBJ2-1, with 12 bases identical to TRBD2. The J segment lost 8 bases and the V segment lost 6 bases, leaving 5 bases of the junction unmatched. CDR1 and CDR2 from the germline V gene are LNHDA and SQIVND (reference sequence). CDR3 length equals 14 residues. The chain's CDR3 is CASRTSGGFDEQFF. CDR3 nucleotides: TGTGCCAGTAGAACTAGCGGGGGGTTTGATGAGCAGTTCTTC.

CDR3 in DNA: TGTGCCAGTAGTATAGCTTTGGTTAGCGGCACTGAAGCTTTCTTT. Its translation: CASSIALVSGTEAFF. This rearrangement joins TRBV19 to TRBJ1-1; no definite D call. This CDR3 spans 15 amino acids. The germline V gene has CDR1 LNHDA and CDR2 SQIVND (reference sequence). Deletions cut 1 base from V and 4 bases from J, with 13 bases between. The complete variable domain, with remaining parts taken from reference TRBV19 and TRBJ1-1, reads DGGITQSPKYLFRKEGQNVTLSCEQNLNHDAMYWYRQDPGQGLRLIYYSQIVNDFQKGDIAEGYSVSREKKESFPLTVTSAQKNPTAFYLCASSIALVSGTEAFFGQGTRLTVV.

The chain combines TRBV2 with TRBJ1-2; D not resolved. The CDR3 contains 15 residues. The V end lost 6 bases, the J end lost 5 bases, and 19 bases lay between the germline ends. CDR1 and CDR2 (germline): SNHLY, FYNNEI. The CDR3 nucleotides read TGTGCCAGCAGGGGATCCGGGTCGAACCCGTATGGCTACACCTTC. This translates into CASRGSGSNPYGYTF.

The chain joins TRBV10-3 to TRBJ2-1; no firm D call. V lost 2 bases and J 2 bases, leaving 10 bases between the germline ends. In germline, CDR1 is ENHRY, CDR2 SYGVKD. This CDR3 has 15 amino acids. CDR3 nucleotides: TGTGCCATCAGTGAGACCCACTATCCCTACAATGAGCAGTTCTTC. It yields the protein CAISETHYPYNEQFF.

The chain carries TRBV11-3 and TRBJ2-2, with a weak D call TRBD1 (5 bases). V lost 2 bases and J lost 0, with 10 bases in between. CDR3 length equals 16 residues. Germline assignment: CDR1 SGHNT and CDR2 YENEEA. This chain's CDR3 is CASSLRVGANTGELFF. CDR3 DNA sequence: TGTGCCAGCAGCTTACGCGTAGGGGCGAACACCGGGGAGCTGTTTTTT.

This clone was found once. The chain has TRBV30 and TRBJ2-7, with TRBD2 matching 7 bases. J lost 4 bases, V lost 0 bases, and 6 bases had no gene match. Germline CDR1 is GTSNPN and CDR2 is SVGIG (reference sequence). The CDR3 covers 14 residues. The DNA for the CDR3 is TGTGCCTGGAGTGTGGGAGGGCAATCTTACGAGCAGTACTTC. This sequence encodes CAWSVGGQSYEQYF.

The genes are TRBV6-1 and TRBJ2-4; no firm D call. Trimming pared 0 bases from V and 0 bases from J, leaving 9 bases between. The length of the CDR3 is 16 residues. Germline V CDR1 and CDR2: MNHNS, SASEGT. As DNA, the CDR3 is TGTGCCAGCAGTGAAGCGTTGCGCCTAGCCAAAAACATTCAGTACTTC. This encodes CASSEALRLAKNIQYF.